A single sample is the source of the 18 T cell receptor beta chains below, sequenced in a study of CD8+ T cells in alopecia areata. cDNA serving as the sequencing template came from extracted, reverse transcribed RNA. Sequencing used immunoSEQ multiplex PCR; TCRdb keeps in-frame clones, though not all of them. The sample contains some 120,000 clones, 58% of which appear only once. The material sequenced was CD4+ T cells sorted from blood, taken at week 0. All receptors derive from a human donor with alopecia areata.

The chain has TRBV7-2 and TRBJ2-7, with D unresolved. This CDR3 has 17 amino acids. CDR1 and CDR2 (germline): SGHTA, FQGNSA. V was trimmed by 1 base and J by 0 bases, leaving 16 bases between them. The CDR3 sequence is CASSLDDVRTISYEQYF. Here the CDR3 DNA reads TGTGCCAGCAGCTTAGATGATGTCAGAACCATCTCCTACGAGCAGTACTTC.

This clone is a singleton in its sample. J is TRBJ2-7 and V is TRBV5-1; 10 bases agree with TRBD1. CDR1 SGHRS and CDR2 YFSETQ come from the germline V gene. The CDR3 is 16 residues long. V trimming: 4 bases; J trimming: 4 bases; junction bases outside the gene matches: 11. The CDR3 region is CASSLKGGTGAYEQYF. The CDR3 region has the DNA TGCGCCAGCAGCCTAAAGGGCGGGACAGGGGCGTACGAGCAGTACTTC. The variable domain in full, with the rest retrieved from reference TRBV5-1 and TRBJ2-7, is KAGVTQTPRYLIKTRGQQVTLSCSPISGHRSVSWYQQTPGQGLQFLFEYFSETQRNKGNFPGRFSGRQFSNSRSEMNVSTLELGDSALYLCASSLKGGTGAYEQYFGPGTRLTVT.

The chain links TRBV10-3 to TRBJ1-5; unclear D gene. V lost 4 bases and J lost 0, with 4 bases in between. This CDR3 is built from 13 residues. CDR1 ENHRY and CDR2 SYGVKD come from the germline V gene. Written as DNA, the CDR3 is TGTGCCATCAGTGCCACTAGCAATCAGCCCCAGCATTTT. The encoded protein is CAISATSNQPQHF.

The rearrangement links TRBV28 to TRBJ2-7, with 14 bases aligning to TRBD2. The junction had 6 bases not matched to a gene; V was cut back by 0 bases and J by 5 bases. CDR1 and CDR2 from the germline V gene are MDHEN and SYDVKM. This CDR3 comprises 17 residues. The CDR3 nucleotides are TGTGCCAGCAGTTTATGGACTAGCGGGAGGGCCAAGAACGAGCAGTACTTC. It yields the protein CASSLWTSGRAKNEQYF.

The chain combines TRBV29-1 with TRBJ2-5; 7 positions match TRBD1. Unmatched junction bases numbered 3, after V lost 4 bases and J lost 1 base. CDR1 SQVTM and CDR2 ANQGSEA come from the germline V gene. The CDR3 consists of 13 residues. The CDR3 here is CSVVGQVQETQYF. For the CDR3, the DNA is TGCAGCGTTGTCGGACAGGTCCAAGAGACCCAGTACTTC.

The chain recombines TRBV7-2 with TRBJ2-7; weak D call: TRBD2 (5 bases). The CDR3 loop spans 13 amino acids. Trimming took 1 base from V and 4 from J, leaving 8 bases between them. Germline V gives CDR1 SGHTA, CDR2 FQGNSA. The DNA for the CDR3 is TGTGCCAGCAGCTTAGTAGCGCTTTACGAGCAGTACTTC. Translation: CASSLVALYEQYF.

The chain links TRBV4-3 to TRBJ2-7; 7 bases align to TRBD2. The V gene end was trimmed by 1 base and the J gene end by 2 bases; junction bases not matched to a gene: 5. CDR1 LGHNA and CDR2 YSLEER come from the germline V gene. The length of the CDR3 is 15 residues. CDR3: CASSQGRGGAYEQYF. CDR3 in DNA: TGCGCCAGCAGCCAAGGGCGCGGGGGAGCCTACGAGCAGTACTTC.

The V gene is TRBV5-4, the J gene TRBJ2-5, with 8 bases lining up with TRBD1. J was trimmed by 4 bases and V by 5 bases; bases with no gene match: 4. CDR1 is SGHNT, CDR2 YYREEE, per germline (reference sequence). The CDR3 spans 13 residues. The CDR3 DNA sequence: TGTGCCAGCAGTTCAGGGGGCGGAGAGACCCAGTACTTC. It codes for CASSSGGGETQYF.

This rearrangement joins TRBV2 to TRBJ2-5, with D hard to call. The CDR3 sequence is 12 residues long. Deletions cut 7 bases from V and 0 bases from J, with 6 bases between. Per the germline V gene, CDR1 is SNHLY and CDR2 is FYNNEI. CDR3 coding DNA: TGTGCCAGCAATGGGTACCAAGAGACCCAGTACTTC. This gives the protein CASNGYQETQYF.

The genes are TRBV7-2 and TRBJ1-1; D unclear. The CDR3 runs to 13 residues. Germline values: CDR1 SGHTA, CDR2 FQGNSA. V lost 5 bases and J 1 base, leaving 8 bases between the germline ends. The CDR3 spells CASSPRENTEAFF. The CDR3 DNA reads TGTGCCAGCAGCCCACGGGAGAACACTGAAGCTTTCTTT.

This clone was observed a handful of times. The J gene is TRBJ2-1, the V gene TRBV27, with D hard to call. This CDR3 comprises 15 residues. Germline CDR1 reads MNHEY; CDR2 reads SMNVEV (reference sequence). The ends were cut back, 8 bases at V and 7 bases at J, with 21 bases in the middle. CDR3 DNA: TGTGCCAGCGGGTTTTCTACCCACGATGGGAATGAGCAGTTCTTC. Encoded protein: CASGFSTHDGNEQFF.

V gene TRBV7-8 combines with J gene TRBJ2-2, with no clear D. V lost 5 bases to trimming and J lost 1 base, with 8 bases between them. The CDR3 is made up of 14 amino acids. Germline CDR1 is SGHVS and CDR2 is FQNEAQ. The chain's CDR3 is CASSLRKNTGELFF. In DNA, the CDR3 is TGTGCCAGCAGCCTCAGGAAGAACACCGGGGAGCTGTTTTTT.

The chain couples TRBV7-2 to TRBJ1-2, with TRBD1 matching 10 bases. Unmatched junction bases numbered 6, after V lost 5 bases and J lost 3 bases. The CDR3 contains 15 residues. Per the germline V gene, CDR1 is SGHTA and CDR2 is FQGNSA. CDR3 bases: TGTGCCAGCAGCCGAAGACAGGGGGCAGACTATGGCTACACCTTC. It encodes CASSRRQGADYGYTF.

V usage is TRBV27 and J usage is TRBJ1-1, with D tentatively TRBD1 (5 bases). Germline CDR1 reads MNHEY; CDR2 reads SMNVEV (reference sequence). The V end was cut by 6 bases, the J end by 0 bases, with 14 bases between. The CDR3 is 15 amino acids. The CDR3 nucleotides are TGTGCCAGCAGCTCTAGGCCGACAGTGAACACTGAAGCTTTCTTT. This gives the protein CASSSRPTVNTEAFF.

This clone has a handful of counts. The rearrangement links TRBV5-1 to TRBJ2-1; TRBD2 aligns across 9 bases. With V trimmed by 0 bases and J by 13 bases, 11 bases remained unmatched. The CDR3 totals 15 residues. CDR1 and CDR2 (germline): SGHRS, YFSETQ. CDR3 in DNA: TGCGCCAGCAGCTTGGAGGTAGCGGGAGTATCCCAACAGTTCTTC. Protein product: CASSLEVAGVSQQFF.

V gene TRBV15 combines with J gene TRBJ2-7; D possibly matches TRBD1 or TRBD2 (5 bases each). The CDR3 length is 15 residues. V lost 1 base to trimming and J lost 5 bases, with 15 bases between them. CDR1 LNHNV and CDR2 YYDKDF come from the germline V gene (reference sequence). The CDR3, as DNA: TGTGCCACCAGCAGAGTGGGGACCGCAATCCACGAGCAGTACTTC. It yields the protein CATSRVGTAIHEQYF. The complete variable domain, with remaining parts taken from reference TRBV15 and TRBJ2-7, reads DAMVIQNPRYQVTQFGKPVTLSCSQTLNHNVMYWYQQKSSQAPKLLFHYYDKDFNNEADTPDNFQSRRPNTSFCFLDIRSPGLGDTAMYLCATSRVGTAIHEQYFGPGTRLTVT.

This clone was detected a few times. This chain links TRBV6-5 with TRBJ2-1, with 12 bases aligning to TRBD2. The CDR3 loop spans 15 amino acids. CDR1 is MNHEY and CDR2 is SVGAGI in the germline V gene. After removal of 4 bases from V and 4 bases from J, the junction contained 2 bases not matched to a gene. The CDR3 DNA sequence: TGTGCCAGCAGTTTAGGGACTAGCGGGTACAATGAGCAGTTCTTC. It codes for CASSLGTSGYNEQFF.

This clone was seen only a few times. The chain employs TRBV5-6 and TRBJ1-2, with TRBD1 matching over 10 bases. Germline V gene data show CDR1 as SGHDT and CDR2 as YYEEEE. This CDR3 contains 18 residues. V lost 0 bases and J lost 3; bases outside the gene matches: 11. Here the CDR3 DNA reads TGTGCCAGCAGCTTGGGAAGGCGACAGGGGGCAGGTGACTATGGCTACACCTTC. Translated, it gives CASSLGRRQGAGDYGYTF.